These 23 T cell receptor beta chains were sequenced from one sample in a study of cytomegalovirus exposure and HLA in healthy donors. It was with 60 Vbeta and 13 Jbeta primers that the PCR ran. Clones were sequenced by immunoSEQ multiplex PCR, and TCRdb holds only the in-frame ones, with some missing. The repertoire has about 150,000 clones, 76% of them found once; the top ten carry around 1.9%. The material sequenced was PBMCs. The origin of the receptors is a woman aged 40 to 50 in good health and CMV-seronegative.

The CDR3 is CASSAVGGGWETQYF. The CDR3 DNA reads TGTGCCAGCAGCGCCGTCGGGGGTGGGTGGGAGACCCAGTACTTC. This chain connects TRBV9 to TRBJ2-5; possibly TRBD2 for D (6 bases). The CDR3 extends over 15 amino acids. The germline V gene encodes CDR1 SGDLS and CDR2 YYNGEE. V lost 3 bases and J 5 bases, leaving 17 bases between the germline ends.

This clone has a handful of counts. The DNA of the CDR3 is TGTGCCAGCGTGGGACAGTTTAATCAGCCCCAGCATTTT. Protein: CASVGQFNQPQHF. The chain joins TRBV6-1 to TRBJ1-5; 7 bases are shared with TRBD1. The CDR3 spans 13 residues. J lost 4 bases, V lost 8 bases, and 5 bases had no gene match. CDR1 MNHNS and CDR2 SASEGT come from the germline V gene.

The chain joins TRBV19 to TRBJ1-5, with no clear D. The CDR3 contains 16 residues. Trimming left V 7 bases short and J 0 bases short, with 16 bases between. The V gene's germline CDR1 is LNHDA and CDR2 SQIVND (reference sequence). Here the CDR3 reads CASIWRAGYSNQPQHF. CDR3 DNA sequence: TGTGCCAGTATATGGAGGGCTGGGTATAGCAATCAGCCCCAGCATTTT.

The chain is built from TRBV4-1 and TRBJ2-7, with 9 positions matching TRBD2. Trimming took 0 bases from V and 9 from J; bases not matched to a gene: 6. The CDR3 totals 14 residues. The V gene's germline CDR1 is MGHRA and CDR2 YSYEKL. As DNA, the CDR3 is TGCGCCAGCAGCCAAGATCTAGCGGGGTGGCGGCAGTACTTC. It codes for CASSQDLAGWRQYF.

This clone was counted between two and nine times. The chain combines TRBV5-6 with TRBJ1-3, with D uncertain. The V end lost 2 bases, the J end lost 0 bases, and 6 bases lay between the germline ends. Germline CDR1 and CDR2: SGHDT and YYEEEE. The CDR3 has 14 residues. CDR3 region: CASSFGDSGNTIYF. The DNA of the CDR3 is TGTGCCAGCAGCTTCGGGGACTCTGGAAACACCATATATTTT.

The chain has TRBV6-4 and TRBJ2-2, with TRBD1 as a possible D gene (6 bases). The CDR3 is made up of 14 amino acids. Germline CDR1 MRHNA, CDR2 SNTAGT. The germline V and J ends were trimmed by 0 bases and 4 bases, with 6 bases remaining between them. CDR3 sequence (DNA): TGTGCCAGCAGTGACTCGGGGGCCACCGGGGAGCTGTTTTTT. The encoded protein is CASSDSGATGELFF.

The rearrangement uses TRBV19 and TRBJ2-2; TRBD2 matches 14 bases. This CDR3 is 18 amino acids long. Germline V gene sequence: CDR1 LNHDA, CDR2 SQIVND (reference sequence). Trimming removed 7 bases from V and 4 bases from J; junction bases left unmatched: 11. As DNA, the CDR3 is TGTGCCAGTAACCCCGGACTAGCGGGAGGCCGCGTCACCGGGGAGCTGTTTTTT. Protein product: CASNPGLAGGRVTGELFF.

The V gene is TRBV6-5, the J gene TRBJ1-1; D might be TRBD1 (6 bases). The V gene's germline CDR1 is MNHEY and CDR2 SVGAGI. The CDR3 totals 15 residues. V shed 0 bases and J shed 5 bases, with 13 bases lying between them. The CDR3 reads CASSYSPGRGTEAFF. CDR3 nucleotide sequence: TGTGCCAGCAGTTACTCTCCAGGTAGGGGGACTGAAGCTTTCTTT.

The J gene is TRBJ1-1, the V gene TRBV27, with unresolved D. V was shortened by 3 bases and J by 0 bases, with 8 bases between the two germline ends. CDR3 length: 14 amino acids. Germline V CDR1 and CDR2: MNHEY, SMNVEV (reference sequence). This chain's CDR3 is CASSLARLNTEAFF. CDR3 DNA sequence: TGTGCCAGCAGTTTGGCCAGATTGAACACTGAAGCTTTCTTT.

This clone was found a few times. This rearrangement joins TRBV30 to TRBJ1-1; D uncertain. V lost 2 bases and J lost 5, with 6 bases in between. The CDR3 contains 11 residues. The germline V gene encodes CDR1 GTSNPN and CDR2 SVGIG (reference sequence). The CDR3 nucleotides are TGTGCCTGGAGTCCGTTTACTGAAGCTTTCTTT. Translation gives CAWSPFTEAFF. Drawing the rest from reference TRBV30 and TRBJ1-1, the complete variable domain is SQTIHQWPATLVQPVGSPLSLECTVEGTSNPNLYWYRQAAGRGLQLLFYSVGIGQISSEVPQNLSASRPQDRQFILSSKKLLLSDSGFYLCAWSPFTEAFFGQGTRLTVV.

This chain links TRBV6-1 with TRBJ1-1, with D hard to call. This CDR3 spans 15 amino acids. The germline V gene has CDR1 MNHNS and CDR2 SASEGT. V gave up 0 bases and J gave up 0 bases, with 8 bases separating them. The DNA for the CDR3 is TGTGCCAGCAGTGAAGCGTACGGTGTGAACACTGAAGCTTTCTTT. This sequence encodes CASSEAYGVNTEAFF.

There are a few counts of this clone. This sequence joins TRBV9 and TRBJ1-5; the D gene is possibly TRBD1 (5 bases). Germline V gene lookup returns CDR1 SGDLS and CDR2 YYNGEE. The V end was cut by 0 bases, the J end by 4 bases, with 8 bases between. The CDR3 totals 14 residues. The CDR3 sequence is CASSVVSGNQPQHF. The CDR3 nucleotides are TGTGCCAGCAGCGTAGTATCAGGGAATCAGCCCCAGCATTTT.

Only a few counts were recorded for this clone. Other DNA sequences in the same sample also yield this CDR3. This sequence joins TRBV19 and TRBJ1-5; D may be TRBD1 (5 bases). Germline CDR1 and CDR2: LNHDA and SQIVND (reference sequence). V lost 2 bases, J lost 2 bases, and 10 bases lay in between. CDR3 length equals 15 residues. CDR3 in amino acids: CASSIIGAGNQPQHF. CDR3 in DNA: TGTGCCAGTAGTATAATAGGGGCCGGCAATCAGCCCCAGCATTTT.

The gene calls are TRBV30 and TRBJ1-6; no firm D call. Germline lookup yields CDR1 GTSNPN and CDR2 SVGIG (reference sequence). The V end lost 4 bases, the J end lost 7 bases, and 11 bases lay between the germline ends. The CDR3 contains 13 residues. The CDR3 here is CAWNLIPNSPLHF. Written as DNA, the CDR3 is TGTGCCTGGAACTTAATCCCAAATTCACCCCTCCACTTT.

This clone was detected a few times. The chain has TRBV29-1 and TRBJ1-2; D might be TRBD1 (6 bases). This CDR3 has 12 residues. Deletions cut 3 bases from V and 4 bases from J, with 9 bases between. CDR1 is SQVTM, CDR2 ANQGSEA, per germline. CDR3 sequence (DNA): TGCAGCGTTGAGGACAGACCCTATGGCTACACCTTC. It encodes CSVEDRPYGYTF.

This clone occurred a few times. V usage is TRBV6-6 and J usage is TRBJ2-7; D uncertain. The ends were cut back, 7 bases at V and 1 base at J, with 14 bases in the middle. The germline gives CDR1 MNHNY, CDR2 SVGAGI (reference sequence). This CDR3 spans 14 amino acids. CDR3 protein: CASIPSGGSYEQYF. The DNA for the CDR3 is TGTGCCAGCATCCCCTCTGGCGGATCCTACGAGCAGTACTTC.

V gene TRBV27 combines with J gene TRBJ2-5, with 7 bases aligning to TRBD2. CDR3 length equals 15 residues. V was clipped by 2 bases and J by 5 bases; unmatched bases: 8. Per germline, CDR1 MNHEY and CDR2 SMNVEV (reference sequence). CDR3 in DNA: TGTGCCAGCAGTTTAGATGGCGGGGGATGGGAGACCCAGTACTTC. This translates into CASSLDGGGWETQYF.

The V and J genes are TRBV5-1 and TRBJ2-7, with TRBD1 matching 7 bases. V lost 4 bases and J lost 4; bases outside the gene matches: 8. The CDR3 runs 14 residues. Germline V gene sequence: CDR1 SGHRS, CDR2 YFSETQ. The CDR3 coding sequence is TGCGCCAGCAGCCAACAGGGGCTAGGGTACGAGCAGTACTTC. Protein sequence: CASSQQGLGYEQYF.

This clone was detected once. The V and J genes are TRBV5-8 and TRBJ2-5; weak D call: TRBD1 (5 bases). The last part of the DNA fits TRBJ2-7 better; the J call may be wrong. The CDR3 covers 15 residues. From germline, CDR1 is SGHTS and CDR2 YDEGEE. The CDR3 spells CASRLDKVPTYEQYF. The CDR3 nucleotides read TGTGCCAGCAGGCTGGACAAAGTCCCGACCTACGAGCAGTACTTC.

The chain couples TRBV9 to TRBJ2-1; D possibly corresponds to TRBD2 (5 bases). Trimming stripped 2 bases from V and 6 bases from J, with 12 bases between. Germline assignment: CDR1 SGDLS and CDR2 YYNGEE. The CDR3 is 14 amino acids. The CDR3 DNA reads TGTGCCAGCAGCGTTCTTCTAGCATCCAATGAGCAGTTCTTC. This sequence encodes CASSVLLASNEQFF.

The rearrangement uses TRBV7-9 and TRBJ2-1, with 8 bases identical to TRBD2. After removal of 4 bases from V and 0 bases from J, the junction contained 5 bases not matched to a gene. The CDR3 is 16 amino acids. CDR1 is SEHNR, CDR2 FQNEAQ, per germline (reference sequence). This CDR3 reads CASSSQRGPSYNEQFF. CDR3 bases: TGTGCCAGCAGCTCCCAGCGGGGGCCCTCCTACAATGAGCAGTTCTTC.

CDR3 loop: CASSVRGGFGGELFF. CDR3 bases: TGTGCCAGCAGTGTTCGGGGGGGCTTCGGCGGGGAGCTGTTTTTT. The chain links TRBV6-4 to TRBJ2-2; 8 bases agree with TRBD2. The length of the CDR3 is 15 residues. Trimming took 4 bases from V and 7 from J; bases not matched to a gene: 8. The V gene's germline CDR1 is MRHNA and CDR2 SNTAGT.

This clone came up a few times. The chain joins TRBV4-1 to TRBJ2-7; TRBD1 matches 8 bases. The J segment lost 2 bases and the V segment lost 3 bases, leaving 3 bases of the junction unmatched. Germline loops: CDR1 MGHRA, CDR2 YSYEKL. The CDR3 covers 14 residues. The CDR3 DNA reads TGCGCCAGCAGCCAGATGGGACAGGCCTACGAGCAGTACTTC. This codes for CASSQMGQAYEQYF.